This TCR beta chain is from a study of blood T cells in healthy people across ages. The study, taken as a whole, reports: Relative to aged donors, long-lived donors carried more naive CD4+ cells and displayed higher diversity.

Through a sample-barcoded 5' primer and a J-beta primer mix, a second PCR was run for about 6 to 11 cycles. MiXCR was run by TCRdb on the 5' RACE reads, yielding one entry per CDR3 protein. Of 1,500,000 or so distinct CDR3 sequences in the sample, under 55% were seen once. The CDR3 has 17 amino acids. Germline V gene data show CDR1 as SGHRS and CDR2 as YFSETQ. The donors, all healthy, were Caucasians living in Russia, aged about 6 to 95. Details on this clonotype: Its target is not known.

The source material was blood. The source of this sequence is a woman younger than 30 in good health. The chain employs TRBV5-1 and TRBJ2-1; 9 bases line up with TRBD2. The J call may not be correct, given that the DNA end is closer to TRBJ2-7. For the CDR3, the DNA is TGCGCCAGCAGCGGAAGGACTAGCGAGAGCTCCTACAATGAGCAGTACTTC. Protein sequence: CASSGRTSESSYNEQYF.